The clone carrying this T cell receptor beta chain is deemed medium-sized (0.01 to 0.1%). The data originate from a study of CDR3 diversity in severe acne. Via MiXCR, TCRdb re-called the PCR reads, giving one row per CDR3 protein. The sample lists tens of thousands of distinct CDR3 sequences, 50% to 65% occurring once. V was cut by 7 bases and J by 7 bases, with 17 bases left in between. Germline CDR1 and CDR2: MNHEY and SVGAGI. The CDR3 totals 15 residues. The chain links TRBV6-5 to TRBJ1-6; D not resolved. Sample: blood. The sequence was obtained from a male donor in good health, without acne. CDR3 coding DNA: TGTGCCAGCACTCGCATCGTTGGCGACAATTCACCCCTCCACTTT. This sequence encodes CASTRIVGDNSPLHF.